This T cell receptor beta chain appears in the sequencing data of a study of cytomegalovirus exposure and HLA in healthy donors. Study information: Earlier findings included 100 million to 130 million unique TCR beta sequences obtained from about 170 million T cells. Study-wide points: According to an earlier analysis, most TCR beta V segments yielded productive rearrangements about 90% or about 30% of the time.

On this clone itself: Its antigen is unidentified.

The CDR3 is made up of 15 amino acids. Germline-derived CDR1 and CDR2 are LNHNV and YYDKDF (reference sequence). V lost 4 bases, J lost 6 bases, and 7 bases stayed unmatched. This PCR relied on a set of 60 Vbeta primers and 13 Jbeta primers. Here immunoSEQ multiplex PCR was the method, and the copy in TCRdb shows in-frame clones only, minus some. The sample holds a few hundred thousand clones, about nine tenths seen once. V usage is TRBV15 and J usage is TRBJ2-7; 12 positions match TRBD1. Source material: PBMCs. The receptor comes from a girl aged 2-15 years in good health and CMV-seronegative. The CDR3 DNA follows: TGTGCCACCAGCATGAGGGGACAGGGGGCTGGCGAGCAGTACTTC. It translates to CATSMRGQGAGEQYF.